One and the same sample provided the 32 T cell receptor beta chains below, sequenced in a study of cytomegalovirus exposure and HLA in healthy donors. A multiplex PCR was run with 60 Vbeta primers and 13 Jbeta primers. Sequenced by immunoSEQ multiplex PCR; TCRdb stores in-frame clones only, minus some. Of approximately 110,000 clones listed, 65% to 80% are singletons. Sample: PBMCs. The receptors come from a woman in her sixties or seventies in good health and CMV-seropositive.

J is TRBJ2-5 and V is TRBV7-9, with D maybe TRBD2 (5 bases). V gave up 8 bases and J gave up 0 bases, with 10 bases separating them. The V gene's germline CDR1 is SEHNR and CDR2 FQNEAQ (reference sequence). The CDR3 has 13 amino acids. Here the CDR3 DNA reads TGTGCCAGCGGGAGAGGGAACCAAGAGACCCAGTACTTC. Translating gives CASGRGNQETQYF.

This clone was seen once. CDR3 loop: CASSSQRGGRTDTQYF. CDR3 bases: TGTGCCAGCAGCTCCCAAAGGGGAGGGCGAACAGATACGCAGTATTTT. The genes are TRBV7-9 and TRBJ2-3, with 7 bases that match TRBD2. J lost 3 bases, V lost 4 bases, and 10 bases had no gene match. The CDR3 length is 16 residues. Per germline, CDR1 SEHNR and CDR2 FQNEAQ (reference sequence).

The CDR3 protein is CASSLTGANYEQYF. In DNA, the CDR3 is TGTGCCAGCAGCTTAACAGGGGCCAACTACGAGCAGTACTTC. The chain recombines TRBV7-9 with TRBJ2-7, with 7 bases fitting TRBD1. There are 14 residues in the CDR3. V was clipped by 2 bases and J by 3 bases; unmatched bases: 4. Germline CDR1 SEHNR, CDR2 FQNEAQ (reference sequence).

A few counts support this clone. The chain joins TRBV19 to TRBJ2-1; 9 bases are shared with TRBD1. This CDR3 spans 16 amino acids. With V trimmed by 4 bases and J by 3 bases, 7 bases remained unmatched. CDR1 and CDR2 (germline): LNHDA, SQIVND (reference sequence). The DNA of the CDR3 is TGTGCCAGTAGTACACGGACAGGGGTGGACTACAATGAGCAGTTCTTC. Translating it yields CASSTRTGVDYNEQFF.

This chain links TRBV25-1 with TRBJ2-1, with a possible D match to TRBD2 (6 bases). V was clipped by 3 bases and J by 4 bases, with 10 bases between them. The CDR3 is made up of 14 amino acids. Germline V lookup: CDR1 MGHDK, CDR2 SYGVNS. The CDR3 DNA is TGTGCCAGCAGTGATCTAGCGACTTACAATGAGCAGTTCTTC. It specifies CASSDLATYNEQFF.

The chain uses TRBV5-1 and TRBJ1-1; 7 bases are shared with TRBD1. The junction had 5 bases not matched to a gene; V was cut back by 2 bases and J by 4 bases. The CDR3 runs 14 residues. Germline CDR1 SGHRS, CDR2 YFSETQ. CDR3 sequence reads: CASSLEGAGTEAFF. The CDR3 DNA follows: TGCGCCAGCAGCTTAGAGGGGGCGGGCACTGAAGCTTTCTTT.

The genes are TRBV7-6 and TRBJ1-5, with TRBD1 as a possible D gene (5 bases). From germline, CDR1 is SGHVS and CDR2 FNYEAQ. Trimming left V 5 bases short and J 1 base short, with 12 bases between. The CDR3 extends over 15 amino acids. CDR3 residues: CASSSGQGSNQPQHF. CDR3 sequence (DNA): TGTGCCAGCAGCAGCGGGCAGGGCAGCAATCAGCCCCAGCATTTT. The whole variable domain, remainder taken from reference TRBV7-6 and TRBJ1-5, is GAGVSQSPRYKVTKRGQDVALRCDPISGHVSLYWYRQALGQGPEFLTYFNYEAQQDKSGLPNDRFSAERPEGSISTLTIQRTEQRDSAMYRCASSSGQGSNQPQHFGDGTRLSIL.

V usage is TRBV7-2 and J usage is TRBJ2-1; D remains unclear. The ends were cut back, 5 bases at V and 10 bases at J, with 12 bases in the middle. Germline V gives CDR1 SGHTA, CDR2 FQGNSA. The CDR3 spans 12 residues. As DNA, the CDR3 is TGTGCCAGCAGCCCCGTTGGTCGGGAGCAGTTCTTC. It specifies CASSPVGREQFF.

DNA for the CDR3: TGCGCCAGCAGCTTAACAGCGGACTCCTACAATGAGCAGTTCTTC. Translated, it gives CASSLTADSYNEQFF. This chain links TRBV5-1 with TRBJ2-1, with D tentatively TRBD2 (5 bases). This CDR3 region has 15 residues. Germline V gives CDR1 SGHRS, CDR2 YFSETQ. V was pared by 2 bases and J by 0 bases, with 9 bases between.

This rearrangement joins TRBV7-9 to TRBJ2-1; 7 bases are a match to TRBD1. V lost 2 bases, J lost 16 bases, and 8 bases stayed unmatched. This CDR3 has 12 residues. Germline assignment: CDR1 SEHNR and CDR2 FQNEAQ (reference sequence). CDR3 protein: CASSLRQGDGFF. The CDR3 region has the DNA TGTGCCAGCAGCTTACGGCAGGGGGATGGTTTCTTC.

The rearrangement links TRBV2 to TRBJ1-6; D unclear. Germline V gene sequence: CDR1 SNHLY, CDR2 FYNNEI. CDR3 length: 14 amino acids. V was shortened by 9 bases and J by 7 bases, with 16 bases between the two germline ends. The CDR3 DNA sequence: TGTGCCAGTGGGCTAGGCCCGGGAAATTCACCCCTCCACTTT. It is translated as CASGLGPGNSPLHF.

This clone was counted a few times. This chain uses TRBV27 with TRBJ2-5; unclear D gene. The tail of the sequence fits TRBJ2-7 better, so the J call may be wrong. This CDR3 comprises 13 residues. The V gene's germline CDR1 is MNHEY and CDR2 SMNVEV (reference sequence). The CDR3 is CAPSAPSLGEQYF. The CDR3 bases are TGTGCCCCCAGTGCTCCCAGTTTGGGCGAGCAGTACTTC.

This chain connects TRBV18 to TRBJ2-2; TRBD2 might be the D (5 bases). CDR1 is KGHSH and CDR2 is LQKENI in the germline V gene. The CDR3 sequence is 15 residues long. V was cut by 3 bases and J by 4 bases, with 12 bases left in between. CDR3 residues: CASSPKARVTGELFF. As DNA, the CDR3 is TGTGCCAGCTCACCGAAAGCGAGGGTCACCGGGGAGCTGTTTTTT.

V and J are TRBV29-1 and TRBJ2-5; D possibly corresponds to TRBD1 (6 bases). The V end lost 7 bases, the J end lost 2 bases, and 14 bases lay between the germline ends. The CDR3 spans 13 residues. Germline V CDR1 and CDR2: SQVTM, ANQGSEA. The CDR3 DNA reads TGCAGCGCTAATCTGGACAGTCAAGAGACCCAGTACTTC. It translates to CSANLDSQETQYF.

As DNA, the CDR3 is TGTGCCTGGAGTACCTTCAGGGGCCGAACCGCCTCTGGGGCCAACGTCCTGACTTTC. Translation gives CAWSTFRGRTASGANVLTF. This chain connects TRBV30 to TRBJ2-6, with D tentatively TRBD1 (6 bases). The germline V gene has CDR1 GTSNPN and CDR2 SVGIG (reference sequence). V shed 2 bases and J shed 0 bases, with 20 bases lying between them. The CDR3 runs to 19 residues.

Remarks on this clone: This sample includes further DNA sequences coding for the same CDR3. The rearrangement links TRBV30 to TRBJ1-1; maybe TRBD1 (6 bases). Germline CDR1 GTSNPN, CDR2 SVGIG (reference sequence). Trimming took off 2 bases at V and 2 bases at J, with 9 bases between the two ends. The CDR3 has 13 residues. CDR3 sequence: CAWSRTANTEAFF. Written as DNA, the CDR3 is TGTGCCTGGAGTCGGACAGCAAACACTGAAGCTTTCTTT.

V usage is TRBV9 and J usage is TRBJ2-1, with D tentatively TRBD2 (6 bases). Trimming pared 2 bases from V and 0 bases from J, leaving 18 bases between. This CDR3 region has 18 residues. CDR1 SGDLS and CDR2 YYNGEE come from the germline V gene. The CDR3 nucleotides read TGTGCCAGCAGCGTCGGGGGAACAGGCCCCTCCTCCTACAATGAGCAGTTCTTC. Residues: CASSVGGTGPSSYNEQFF.

The chain joins TRBV28 to TRBJ1-2, with 8 bases that match TRBD1. The CDR3 spans 16 residues. Trimming took 5 bases from V and 3 from J; bases not matched to a gene: 11. The germline V gene encodes CDR1 MDHEN and CDR2 SYDVKM. The CDR3, as DNA: TGTGCCAGCAGTAAGCTAGGGGGCAGGGGGCACTATGGCTACACCTTC. Translation: CASSKLGGRGHYGYTF.

CDR3 loop: CAWSETGGARYEQYF. The CDR3 DNA is TGTGCCTGGAGTGAAACAGGGGGCGCGAGGTACGAGCAGTACTTC. The V call is TRBV30, the J call TRBJ2-7, with 9 bases identical to TRBD1. CDR1 and CDR2 from the germline V gene are GTSNPN and SVGIG (reference sequence). Trimming took 1 base from V and 4 from J; bases not matched to a gene: 8. This CDR3 contains 15 residues.

The chain employs TRBV18 and TRBJ1-6, with D maybe TRBD1 (5 bases). The CDR3 has 18 residues. Germline CDR1 is KGHSH and CDR2 is LQKENI. V was shortened by 4 bases and J by 2 bases, with 18 bases between the two germline ends. For the CDR3, the DNA is TGTGCCAGCTCACGTAGACAGTCGCCGGGGGCCTATAATTCACCCCTCCACTTT. It is translated as CASSRRQSPGAYNSPLHF.

V usage is TRBV27 and J usage is TRBJ1-6; 7 bases map to TRBD1. Germline V gene data show CDR1 as MNHEY and CDR2 as SMNVEV (reference sequence). Germline trimming cut 3 bases from V and 7 bases from J; bases unmatched to any gene: 6. The CDR3 consists of 15 residues. The CDR3 loop reads CASSFTGQLNSPLHF. The CDR3 coding sequence is TGTGCCAGCAGTTTTACGGGACAGTTAAATTCACCCCTCCACTTT.

This rearrangement joins TRBV2 to TRBJ1-5; maybe TRBD1 (6 bases). This CDR3 is built from 13 residues. The germline CDR1 and CDR2 sequences are SNHLY and FYNNEI. The V and J ends lost 1 base and 7 bases respectively, with 8 bases between them. CDR3 sequence: CASSEEGVQPQHF. Written as DNA, the CDR3 is TGTGCCAGCAGTGAAGAGGGGGTACAGCCCCAGCATTTT.

The rearrangement links TRBV5-8 to TRBJ2-5, with 7 bases that match TRBD2. The CDR3 has 17 amino acids. The germline V gene has CDR1 SGHTS and CDR2 YDEGEE. V shed 0 bases and J 2 bases; nucleotides not matched to a gene: 10. The CDR3 here is CASSLGGGAGLQETQYF. The CDR3 nucleotides read TGTGCCAGCAGCTTGGGGGGAGGGGCGGGTCTACAAGAGACCCAGTACTTC.

The chain employs TRBV9 and TRBJ2-5; TRBD2 matches 9 bases. The CDR3 runs 16 residues. Trimming cost V 4 bases and J 5 bases; bases outside gene matches: 12. CDR1 is SGDLS and CDR2 is YYNGEE in the germline V gene. The CDR3 sequence is CASSPRMGAGGETQYF. Here the CDR3 DNA reads TGTGCCAGCAGCCCTAGGATGGGGGCGGGGGGGGAGACCCAGTACTTC.

J is TRBJ1-2 and V is TRBV5-5; the D is unclear. Trimming left V 0 bases short and J 3 bases short, with 12 bases between. Germline V gene sequence: CDR1 SGHKS, CDR2 YYEKEE (reference sequence). The CDR3 sequence is 15 residues long. CDR3 sequence: CASSLEQTIDYGYTF. Here the CDR3 DNA reads TGTGCCAGCAGCTTGGAACAGACAATAGACTATGGCTACACCTTC.

The genes are TRBV5-6 and TRBJ2-1; TRBD2 matches at 7 bases. Germline CDR1 is SGHDT and CDR2 is YYEEEE. The CDR3 has 15 residues. Unmatched junction bases numbered 5, after V lost 0 bases and J lost 5 bases. The CDR3 spells CASSLVGLPNNEQFF. The CDR3 bases are TGTGCCAGCAGCTTGGTGGGACTACCGAACAATGAGCAGTTCTTC.

The chain uses TRBV30 and TRBJ1-2, with a possible D match to TRBD1 (5 bases). Germline V CDR1 and CDR2: GTSNPN, SVGIG (reference sequence). V was pared by 3 bases and J by 7 bases, with 12 bases between. The CDR3 extends over 12 amino acids. This chain's CDR3 is CAWRDLGVGYTF. Written as DNA, the CDR3 is TGTGCCTGGAGAGACTTAGGGGTTGGCTACACCTTC.

The chain joins TRBV6-5 to TRBJ1-2, with D tentatively TRBD1 (6 bases). Germline CDR1 and CDR2: MNHEY and SVGAGI. Trimming shortened V by 2 bases and J by 10 bases, and 17 bases separated the two germline ends. CDR3 length: 14 amino acids. CDR3 in DNA: TGTGCCAGCAGTTACCAAACAGGGTTAGGGGACTACACCTTC. It is translated as CASSYQTGLGDYTF.

The chain employs TRBV6-1 and TRBJ1-5; D is unresolved. Per the germline V gene, CDR1 is MNHNS and CDR2 is SASEGT. The CDR3 runs to 16 residues. V lost 1 base and J lost 3, with 13 bases in between. This CDR3 is CASSEVGSANNQPQHF. The CDR3 bases are TGTGCCAGCAGTGAAGTTGGCAGCGCTAACAATCAGCCCCAGCATTTT.

This clone appeared a few times. The chain uses TRBV9 and TRBJ2-6, with unresolved D. V dropped 1 base and J dropped 0 bases, with 14 bases sitting between them. This CDR3 has 18 amino acids. From germline, CDR1 is SGDLS and CDR2 YYNGEE. CDR3 nucleotides: TGTGCCAGCAGCGTAAGGATAGACACAAGCTCTGGGGCCAACGTCCTGACTTTC. It codes for CASSVRIDTSSGANVLTF.

The V call is TRBV19, the J call TRBJ1-2, with 11 nucleotides matching TRBD1. The CDR3 is 14 residues long. Per germline, CDR1 LNHDA and CDR2 SQIVND (reference sequence). Trimming at V came to 3 bases and at J to 7 bases, leaving 4 bases not matched to a gene. The CDR3 DNA reads TGTGCCAGTAGTATCGGGACAGGGGGGGTTGGCTACACCTTC. Protein sequence: CASSIGTGGVGYTF. Looking up the rest from reference TRBV19 and TRBJ1-2 gives the full variable domain: DGGITQSPKYLFRKEGQNVTLSCEQNLNHDAMYWYRQDPGQGLRLIYYSQIVNDFQKGDIAEGYSVSREKKESFPLTVTSAQKNPTAFYLCASSIGTGGVGYTFGSGTRLTVV.

The rearrangement links TRBV7-8 to TRBJ1-3; D perhaps matches TRBD1 (6 bases). V lost 0 bases and J 3 bases, leaving 9 bases between the germline ends. Germline-derived CDR1 and CDR2 are SGHVS and FQNEAQ. The CDR3 runs 15 residues. The CDR3 loop is CASSLAGGLGNTIYF. CDR3 coding DNA: TGTGCCAGCAGCTTAGCAGGGGGTCTTGGAAACACCATATATTTT.